This T cell receptor beta chain stems from a study of cytomegalovirus exposure and HLA in healthy donors. Germline CDR1 MDHEN, CDR2 SYDVKM. The CDR3 sequence is 15 residues long. Deletions cut 8 bases from V and 1 base from J, with 17 bases between. 60 Vbeta and 13 Jbeta primers were used in PCR. Assay used: immunoSEQ multiplex PCR; TCRdb lists only in-frame clones, some missing. In the table there are about 98,000 clones, 74% of which are singletons. This chain joins TRBV28 and TRBJ1-2; D may be TRBD1 (5 bases). The specimen sequenced was PBMCs. This TCR was sampled from a male donor in good health and CMV-seronegative. CDR3 region: CASVWGGPLNYGYTF. The CDR3 nucleotides are TGTGCCAGCGTATGGGGGGGACCCCTTAACTATGGCTACACCTTC.